This TCR beta chain emerged from a study of response to subunit inactivated influenza vaccine. Each CDR3 protein is one row after TCRdb ran MiXCR on the RT-PCR reads. The table shows 150,000 to 200,000 distinct CDR3 sequences, with roughly a tenth occurring only once. Deletions cut 4 bases from V and 8 bases from J, with 17 bases between. Germline V gives CDR1 MNHEY, CDR2 SVGAGI. The CDR3 consists of 15 residues. This specimen was CD8+ T cells sorted from PBMCs, taken 23 to 25 months after vaccination. This receptor was obtained from a man between 45 and 75 years old who received an inactivated influenza vaccine. This chain connects TRBV6-5 to TRBJ1-4, with D perhaps TRBD1 (5 bases). CDR3: CASSSPGTLGEKLFF. In DNA, the CDR3 is TGTGCCAGCAGTTCCCCCGGGACCCTGGGCGAAAAACTGTTTTTT.